This TCR beta chain was retrieved from a study of yellow fever vaccine responses in identical twins. TCRdb re-called the RT-PCR reads through MiXCR, storing one row per CDR3 protein. The table includes approximately 500 distinct CDR3 sequences, 77% detected once. CDR3 length equals 16 residues. CDR1 and CDR2 (germline): LGHNA, YSLEER. The V and J ends lost 0 bases and 5 bases respectively, with 13 bases between them. The count of this clonotype is one. The sequences come from T cells from blood (PBMCs), unsorted or a sorted subset (not recorded which), collected before or after yellow fever vaccination (not recorded which). The sequence derives from a female donor who received the yellow fever vaccine. V and J are TRBV4-3 and TRBJ1-4; a weak D match, TRBD1 (5 bases). The CDR3 sequence: CASSQEIGARNEKLFF. CDR3 nucleotide sequence: TGCGCCAGCAGCCAAGAGATCGGGGCCAGGAATGAAAAACTGTTTTTT.